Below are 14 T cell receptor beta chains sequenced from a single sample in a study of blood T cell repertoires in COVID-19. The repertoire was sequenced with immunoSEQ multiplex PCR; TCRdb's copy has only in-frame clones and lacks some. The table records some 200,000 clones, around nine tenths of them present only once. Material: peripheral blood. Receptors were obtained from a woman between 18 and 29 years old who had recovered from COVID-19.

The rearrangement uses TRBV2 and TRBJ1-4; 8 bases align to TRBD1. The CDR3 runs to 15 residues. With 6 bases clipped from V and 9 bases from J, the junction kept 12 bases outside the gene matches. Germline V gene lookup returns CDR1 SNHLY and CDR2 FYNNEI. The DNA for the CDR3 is TGTGCCAGCAGCCCCGGACAGGGTGGAGAGAAAAAACTGTTTTTT. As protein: CASSPGQGGEKKLFF.

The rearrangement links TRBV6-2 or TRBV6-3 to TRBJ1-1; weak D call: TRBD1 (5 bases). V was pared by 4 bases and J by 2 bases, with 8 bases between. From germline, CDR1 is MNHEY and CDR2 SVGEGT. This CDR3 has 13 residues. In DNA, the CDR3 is TGTGCCAGCAGTTCGACAGAAAACACTGAAGCTTTCTTT. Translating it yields CASSSTENTEAFF.

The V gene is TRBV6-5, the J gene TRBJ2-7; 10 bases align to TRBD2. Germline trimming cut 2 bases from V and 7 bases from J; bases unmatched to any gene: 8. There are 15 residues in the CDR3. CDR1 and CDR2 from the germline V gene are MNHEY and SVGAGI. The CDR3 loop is CASSYRTSGEGEQYF. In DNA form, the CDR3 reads TGTGCCAGCAGTTACCGTACTAGCGGGGAGGGGGAGCAGTACTTC.

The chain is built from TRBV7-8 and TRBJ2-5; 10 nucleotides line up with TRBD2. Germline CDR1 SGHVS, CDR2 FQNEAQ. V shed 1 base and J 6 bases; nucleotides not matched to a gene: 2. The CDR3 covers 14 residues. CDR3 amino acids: CASSLVAGGQTQYF. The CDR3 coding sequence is TGTGCCAGCAGCTTAGTAGCGGGGGGACAGACCCAGTACTTC.

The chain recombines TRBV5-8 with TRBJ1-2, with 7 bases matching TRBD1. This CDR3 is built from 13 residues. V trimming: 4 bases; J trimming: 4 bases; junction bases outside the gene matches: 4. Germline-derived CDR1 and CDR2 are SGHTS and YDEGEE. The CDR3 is CASSRRDSYGYTF. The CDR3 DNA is TGTGCCAGCAGCCGCAGGGACAGCTATGGCTACACCTTC.

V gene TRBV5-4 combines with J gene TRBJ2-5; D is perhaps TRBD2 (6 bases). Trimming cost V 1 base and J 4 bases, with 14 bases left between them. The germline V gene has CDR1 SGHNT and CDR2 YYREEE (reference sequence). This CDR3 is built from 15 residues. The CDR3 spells CASSLWGEGAETQYF. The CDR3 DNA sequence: TGTGCCAGCAGCTTGTGGGGGGAAGGGGCAGAGACCCAGTACTTC.

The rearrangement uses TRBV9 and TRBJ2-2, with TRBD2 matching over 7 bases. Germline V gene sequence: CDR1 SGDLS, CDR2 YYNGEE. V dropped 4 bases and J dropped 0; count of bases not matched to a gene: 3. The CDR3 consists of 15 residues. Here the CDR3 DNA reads TGTGCCAGCAGCATCGGACTAGCGAACACCGGGGAGCTGTTTTTT. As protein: CASSIGLANTGELFF. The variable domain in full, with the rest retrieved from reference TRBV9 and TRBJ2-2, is DSGVTQTPKHLITATGQRVTLRCSPRSGDLSVYWYQQSLDQGLQFLIQYYNGEERAKGNILERFSAQQFPDLHSELNLSSLELGDSALYFCASSIGLANTGELFFGEGSRLTVL.

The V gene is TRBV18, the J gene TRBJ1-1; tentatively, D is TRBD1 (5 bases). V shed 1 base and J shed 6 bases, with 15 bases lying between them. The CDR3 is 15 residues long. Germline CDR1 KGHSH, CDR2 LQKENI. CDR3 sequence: CASSPLSQGNAEAFF. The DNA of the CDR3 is TGTGCCAGCTCACCACTTAGCCAGGGTAACGCTGAAGCTTTCTTT.

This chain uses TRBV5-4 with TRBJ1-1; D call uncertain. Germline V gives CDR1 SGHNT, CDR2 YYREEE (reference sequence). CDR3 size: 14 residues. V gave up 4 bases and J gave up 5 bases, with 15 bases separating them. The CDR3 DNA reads TGTGCCAGCAGCCGGGGTGGGGTCGCGACTGAAGCTTTCTTT. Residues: CASSRGGVATEAFF.

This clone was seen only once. CDR3 in DNA: TGTGCCAGCAGTGTACTAGCGGCAGATACGCAGTATTTT. Protein product: CASSVLAADTQYF. The chain joins TRBV2 to TRBJ2-3; 8 bases match TRBD2. Unmatched junction bases numbered 1, after V lost 4 bases and J lost 4 bases. CDR1 is SNHLY and CDR2 is FYNNEI in the germline V gene. The CDR3 contains 13 residues.

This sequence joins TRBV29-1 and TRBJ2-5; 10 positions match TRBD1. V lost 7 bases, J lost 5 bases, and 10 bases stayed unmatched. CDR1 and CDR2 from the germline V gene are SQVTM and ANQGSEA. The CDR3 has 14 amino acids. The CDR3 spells CSARDRGWWETQYF. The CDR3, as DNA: TGCAGCGCCCGGGACAGGGGATGGTGGGAGACCCAGTACTTC. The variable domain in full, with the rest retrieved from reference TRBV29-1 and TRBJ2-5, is SAVISQKPSRDICQRGTSLTIQCQVDSQVTMMFWYRQQPGQSLTLIATANQGSEATYESGFVIDKFPISRPNLTFSTLTVSNMSPEDSSIYLCSARDRGWWETQYFGPGTRLLVL.

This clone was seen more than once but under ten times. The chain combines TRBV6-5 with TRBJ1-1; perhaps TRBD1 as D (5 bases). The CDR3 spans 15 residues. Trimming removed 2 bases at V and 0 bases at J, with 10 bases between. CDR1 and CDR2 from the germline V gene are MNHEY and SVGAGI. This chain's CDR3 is CASSYAGRLNTEAFF. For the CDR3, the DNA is TGTGCCAGCAGTTACGCGGGACGGTTGAACACTGAAGCTTTCTTT.

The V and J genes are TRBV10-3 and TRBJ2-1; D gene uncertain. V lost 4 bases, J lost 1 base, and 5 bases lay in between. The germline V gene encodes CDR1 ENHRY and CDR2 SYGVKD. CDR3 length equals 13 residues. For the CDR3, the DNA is TGTGCCATCAGTGGGGCTTCCTACAATGAGCAGTTCTTC. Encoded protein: CAISGASYNEQFF.

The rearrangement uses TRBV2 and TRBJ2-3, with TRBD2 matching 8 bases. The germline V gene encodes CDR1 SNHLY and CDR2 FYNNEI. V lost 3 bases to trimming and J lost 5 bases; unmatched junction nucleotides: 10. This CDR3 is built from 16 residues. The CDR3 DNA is TGTGCCAGCAGTGATCAGCGGGGGATCCCTAGAGATACGCAGTATTTT. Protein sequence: CASSDQRGIPRDTQYF.